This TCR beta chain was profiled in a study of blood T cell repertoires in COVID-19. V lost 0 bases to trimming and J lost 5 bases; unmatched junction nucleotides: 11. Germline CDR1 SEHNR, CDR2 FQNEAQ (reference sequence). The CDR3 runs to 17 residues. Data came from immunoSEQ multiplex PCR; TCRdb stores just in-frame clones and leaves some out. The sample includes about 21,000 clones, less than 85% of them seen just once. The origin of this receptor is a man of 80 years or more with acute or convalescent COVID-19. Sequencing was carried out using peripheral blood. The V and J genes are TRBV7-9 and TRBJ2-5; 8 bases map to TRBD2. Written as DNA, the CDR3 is TGTGCCAGCAGCTTAGCACGGGAGGGCCCTCTAGTGGAGACCCAGTACTTC. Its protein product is CASSLAREGPLVETQYF. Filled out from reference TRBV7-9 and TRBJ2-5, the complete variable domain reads DTGVSQNPRHKITKRGQNVTFRCDPISEHNRLYWYRQTLGQGPEFLTYFQNEAQLEKSRLLSDRFSAERPKGSFSTLEIQRTEQGDSAMYLCASSLAREGPLVETQYFGPGTRLLVL.